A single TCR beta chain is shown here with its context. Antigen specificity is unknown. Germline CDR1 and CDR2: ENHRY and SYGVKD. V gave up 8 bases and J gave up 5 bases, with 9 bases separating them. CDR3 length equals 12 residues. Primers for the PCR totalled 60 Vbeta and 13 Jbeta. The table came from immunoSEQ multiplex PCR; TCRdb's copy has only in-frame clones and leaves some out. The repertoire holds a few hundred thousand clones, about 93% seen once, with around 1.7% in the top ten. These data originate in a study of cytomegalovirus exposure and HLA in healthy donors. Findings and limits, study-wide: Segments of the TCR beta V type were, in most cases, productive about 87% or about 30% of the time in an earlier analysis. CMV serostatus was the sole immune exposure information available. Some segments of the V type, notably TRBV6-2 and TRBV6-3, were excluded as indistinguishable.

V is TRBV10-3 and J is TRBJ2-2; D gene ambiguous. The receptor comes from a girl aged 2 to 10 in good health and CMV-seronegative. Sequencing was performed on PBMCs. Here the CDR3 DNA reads TGTGCCATCCTTCGTGTAACCGGGGAGCTGTTTTTT. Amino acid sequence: CAILRVTGELFF.